This TCR beta chain was identified in a study of T cells in Graves' hyperthyroidism and ophthalmopathy. CDR3 length equals 15 residues. V dropped 6 bases and J dropped 11 bases, with 25 bases sitting between them. CDR1 and CDR2 from the germline V gene are SEHNR and FQNEAQ (reference sequence). Researchers took RNA transcripts and amplified the TCR beta CDR3 regions from them. Using the HTBI primer set, a first-round RT-PCR was run on the TCR CDR3. In TCRdb, the multiplex PCR reads were re-called with MiXCR into one record per CDR3 protein. The sample lists 750,000 to 900,000 distinct CDR3 sequences; about 38% were seen once.

The TCR comes from a man between 18 and 35 years old with Graves' hyperthyroidism. The specimen was blood. The rearrangement links TRBV7-9 to TRBJ1-1; a possible D gene is TRBD1 (5 bases). The CDR3 DNA is TGTGCCAGCAGTCCAACGGGGCAGGGCCGGGCAGTGGCTTTCTTT. Translating it yields CASSPTGQGRAVAFF.